The present T cell receptor beta chain was sequenced within a study of blood T cell repertoires in COVID-19. Participant age was 18 to 89 years, and participants resided in approximately 25 US areas. Cohorts were assigned according to the clinical history that participants reported. Germline V gives CDR1 SGHKS, CDR2 YYEKEE (reference sequence). The CDR3 extends over 13 amino acids. V lost 2 bases to trimming and J lost 8 bases; unmatched junction nucleotides: 5. Clones were sequenced by immunoSEQ multiplex PCR, and TCRdb holds only the in-frame ones, with some missing. Of roughly 250,000 clones listed, 86% are singletons.

The V gene is TRBV5-5, the J gene TRBJ1-1, with 8 bases matching TRBD1. This TCR was recovered from a woman aged 40 to 50 with acute COVID-19. Specimen: PBMCs or T cells enriched from blood (not recorded which). This CDR3 reads CASSFWTGSEAFF. For the CDR3, the DNA is TGTGCCAGCAGCTTTTGGACAGGGTCCGAAGCTTTCTTT.